The present T cell receptor beta chain was sequenced within a study of response to subunit inactivated influenza vaccine (dated by TCRdb to 2016 to 2018). Turning to the overall study: Deep quantitative profiling of the T cell receptor repertoire was used in the study to follow responses to a trivalent subunit inactivated influenza vaccine.

In its sample, this clonotype was seen once. No cognate antigen has been identified for it. Compared with germline, one end of the junction differs, possibly owing to a read error. Overall study results and their limits: It was suggested by the authors that each seasonal influenza vaccination may recruit only a limited number of new T cells.

Library method: RT-PCR. Sequencing took place on an Illumina HiSeq 2500. TCRdb took the public reads, trimmed them with fastp at Q25, ran MiXCR for clone calling and kept in-frame beta chains. A single entry per CDR3 protein holds the most common genes and DNA from its merged rows. The table for this sample lists 500,000 to 550,000 distinct CDR3 sequences; roughly a quarter of them were counted only once. Of the sample, approximately 3% falls within the top ten clones. The same data also went into a second study, on T cells expressing NK-cell markers. The second publication reports: 5'RACE template switching, by which a universal primer site and unique molecular identifiers were added, was used to make TCR beta cDNA libraries. TCR beta-chain repertoires were profiled in sorted CD3+CD56+NKG2C+, CD3+CD56+NKG2C- and CD3+CD56-NKG2C+ T-cell subsets from roughly eight donors. Among the eight sequenced donors, seven were HCMV-seropositive and one was HCMV-seronegative. To restrict sorting to alphabetaTCR-expressing T cells, an anti-gammadeltaTCR antibody was added in several experiments. In a handful of donors, the dominant CD3+CD56+NKG2C+ clonotypes were among the top 10 CD8+ clonotypes and accounted for about 1.0-7.5% of CD8+ T cells. Those dominant clonotypes were again the most abundant among CD3+CD56-NKG2C+ cells in several donors, at roughly 28.3-60.1%. It remained unclear whether the expanded NKG2C-expressing T cell clones were specific for HCMV antigens. The eight sequenced donors were randomly selected healthy volunteers, three men and five women. To determine HCMV serostatus, a commercial ELISA kit was used to detect HCMV-specific IgG in serum. Ficoll density gradient centrifugation was used to isolate peripheral blood mononuclear cells from blood. CD4+ and CD8+ T cells were isolated from PBMC by magnetic immunoseparation with Miltenyi isolation kits. cDNA synthesis was primed from the TCR beta constant segment and was followed by two successive PCR amplification steps. The libraries were sequenced on Illumina HiSeq 2000/2500, MiSeq or NextSeq, producing 2 x 150 bp reads. Reads were demultiplexed and grouped by UMI with MIGEC, and clonotypes were assembled and quantified with MiTCR. To exclude erroneous sequences, only TCR cDNA sequences supported by at least two reads were retained. The tcR package was used for downstream repertoire analysis, and clonotypes were matched across fractions by CDR3 nucleotide sequence plus V segment. VDJmatch was used to annotate antigen specificity against VDJdb, with one amino acid substitution in CDR3 permitted.

This sequence originates from a man aged 45-65 years who received an inactivated influenza vaccine. Donor details come from another sample of the same person, matched by shared clones. The specimen was CD4+ T cells sorted from PBMCs, collected 11 to 12 days after vaccination.

In nucleotides, the sequence is TGTGCTAGCAGCCTCGAGCCCAGCGGGGGTTATGAGCAGTTCTTC. Its amino acids are CASSLEPSGGYEQFF. Recombination joined TRBV7-7 with TRBJ2-1; TRBD2 matches 8 bases in the middle. From the germline V gene (reference sequence), CDR1 is SSHAT and CDR2 is FNYEAQ. The CDR3, cysteine through phenylalanine, is 15 amino acids long. Only the CDR3 DNA is retained, 45 bases long and in frame from the first base.